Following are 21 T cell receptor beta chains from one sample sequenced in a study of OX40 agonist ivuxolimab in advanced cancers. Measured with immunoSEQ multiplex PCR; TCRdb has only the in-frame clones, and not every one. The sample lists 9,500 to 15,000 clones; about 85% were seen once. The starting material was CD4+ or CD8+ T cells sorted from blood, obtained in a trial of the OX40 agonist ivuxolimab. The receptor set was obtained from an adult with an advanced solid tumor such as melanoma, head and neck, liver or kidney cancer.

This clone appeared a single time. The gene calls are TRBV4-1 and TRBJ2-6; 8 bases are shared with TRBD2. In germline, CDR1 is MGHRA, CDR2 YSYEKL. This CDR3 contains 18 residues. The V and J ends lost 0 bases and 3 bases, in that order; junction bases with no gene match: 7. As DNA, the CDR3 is TGCGCCAGCAGCCAAGAAGCGCCGGGACTAGTTGGGGCCAACGTCCTGACTTTC. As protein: CASSQEAPGLVGANVLTF.

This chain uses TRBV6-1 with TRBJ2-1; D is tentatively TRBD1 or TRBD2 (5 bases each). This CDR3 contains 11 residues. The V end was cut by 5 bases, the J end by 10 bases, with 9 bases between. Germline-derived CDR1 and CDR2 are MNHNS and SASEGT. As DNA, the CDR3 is TGTGCCAGCAGTTTTGGGGACGAGCAGTTCTTC. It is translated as CASSFGDEQFF.

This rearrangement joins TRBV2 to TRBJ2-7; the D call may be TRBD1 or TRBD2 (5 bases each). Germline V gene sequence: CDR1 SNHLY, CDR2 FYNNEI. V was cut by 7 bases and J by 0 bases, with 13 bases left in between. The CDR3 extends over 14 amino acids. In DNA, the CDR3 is TGTGCCAGCACCGGGACCGTAAGCTCCTACGAGCAGTACTTC. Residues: CASTGTVSSYEQYF.

Here the CDR3 reads CASSLARSVGYGYTF. CDR3 DNA: TGTGCCAGCAGCTTAGCCCGGAGTGTGGGCTATGGCTACACCTTC. The chain recombines TRBV13 with TRBJ1-2; D is ambiguous. From germline, CDR1 is PRHDT and CDR2 FYEKMQ (reference sequence). Between the trimmed V and J ends, which lost 1 base and 4 bases, there was a span of 13 bases. CDR3 length: 15 amino acids.

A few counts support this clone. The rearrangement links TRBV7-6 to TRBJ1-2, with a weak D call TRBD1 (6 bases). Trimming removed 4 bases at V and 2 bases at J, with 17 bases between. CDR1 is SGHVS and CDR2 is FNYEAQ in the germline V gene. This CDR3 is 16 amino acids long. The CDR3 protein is CASSSFAGAENYGYTF. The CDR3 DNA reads TGTGCCAGCAGCTCCTTCGCGGGGGCGGAGAACTATGGCTACACCTTC.

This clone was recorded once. CDR3 protein: CASSGWTGSGYEQYF. The CDR3 DNA follows: TGTGCCAGCAGTGGCTGGACAGGGTCGGGCTACGAGCAGTACTTC. The chain combines TRBV6-1 with TRBJ2-7, with TRBD1 matching 8 bases. This CDR3 has 15 amino acids. After removal of 4 bases from V and 3 bases from J, the junction contained 8 bases not matched to a gene. CDR1 and CDR2 from the germline V gene are MNHNS and SASEGT.

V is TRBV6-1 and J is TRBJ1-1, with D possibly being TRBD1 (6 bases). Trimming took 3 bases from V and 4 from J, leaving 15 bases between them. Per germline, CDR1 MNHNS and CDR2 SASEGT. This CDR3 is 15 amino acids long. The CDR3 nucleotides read TGTGCCAGCAGTGAGAGGACAGTGGTGGGCACTGAAGCTTTCTTT. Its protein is CASSERTVVGTEAFF.

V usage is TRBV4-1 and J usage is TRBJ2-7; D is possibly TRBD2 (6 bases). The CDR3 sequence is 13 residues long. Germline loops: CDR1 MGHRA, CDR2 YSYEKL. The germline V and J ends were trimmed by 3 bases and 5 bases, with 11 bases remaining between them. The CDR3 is CASSHGGKDEQYF. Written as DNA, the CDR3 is TGCGCCAGCAGCCACGGCGGGAAGGACGAGCAGTACTTC.

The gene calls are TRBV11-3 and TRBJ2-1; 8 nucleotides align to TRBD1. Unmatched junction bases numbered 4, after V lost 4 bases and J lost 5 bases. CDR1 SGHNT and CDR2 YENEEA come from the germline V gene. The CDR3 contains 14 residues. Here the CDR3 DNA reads TGTGCCAGCAGCTCGGACAGGGACCACAATGAGCAGTTCTTC. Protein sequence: CASSSDRDHNEQFF.

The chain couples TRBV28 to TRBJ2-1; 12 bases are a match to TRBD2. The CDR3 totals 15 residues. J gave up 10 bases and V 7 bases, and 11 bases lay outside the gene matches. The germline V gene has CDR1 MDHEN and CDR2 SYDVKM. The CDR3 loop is CASISGLAGIEEQFF. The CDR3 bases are TGTGCCAGCATTTCCGGACTAGCGGGAATAGAAGAGCAGTTCTTC.

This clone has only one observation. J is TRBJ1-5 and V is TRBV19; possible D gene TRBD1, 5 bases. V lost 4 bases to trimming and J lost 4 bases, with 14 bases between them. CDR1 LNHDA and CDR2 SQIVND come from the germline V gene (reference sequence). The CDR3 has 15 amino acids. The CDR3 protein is CASSTLSGLNQPQHF. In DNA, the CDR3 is TGTGCCAGTAGTACCCTTTCAGGGCTTAATCAGCCCCAGCATTTT.

CDR3 loop: CASRPRGPRETQYF. Here the CDR3 DNA reads TGTGCCAGCAGACCTCGTGGTCCCAGGGAGACCCAGTACTTC. The chain uses TRBV11-1 and TRBJ2-5; D is unresolved. CDR3 length: 14 amino acids. Deletions cut 6 bases from V and 5 bases from J, with 16 bases between. CDR1 SGHAT and CDR2 FQDESV come from the germline V gene (reference sequence).

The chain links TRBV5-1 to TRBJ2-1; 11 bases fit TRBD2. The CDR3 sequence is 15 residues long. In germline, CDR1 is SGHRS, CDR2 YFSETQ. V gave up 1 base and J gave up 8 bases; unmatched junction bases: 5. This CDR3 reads CASSLTSGSVDEQFF. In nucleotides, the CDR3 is TGCGCCAGCAGCTTGACTAGCGGGAGTGTTGATGAGCAGTTCTTC.

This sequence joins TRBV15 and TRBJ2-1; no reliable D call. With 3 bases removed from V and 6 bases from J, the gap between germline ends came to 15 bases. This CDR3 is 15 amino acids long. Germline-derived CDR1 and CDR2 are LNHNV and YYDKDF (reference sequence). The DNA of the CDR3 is TGTGCCACCAGCAGCCCCTCCATCGGGCTCAATGAGCAGTTCTTC. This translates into CATSSPSIGLNEQFF.

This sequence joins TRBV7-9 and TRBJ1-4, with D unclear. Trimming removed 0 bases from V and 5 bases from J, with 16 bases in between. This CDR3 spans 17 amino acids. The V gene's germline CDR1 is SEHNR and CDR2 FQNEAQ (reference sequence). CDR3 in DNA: TGTGCCAGCAGCTTAGCGCCCTCCGGGGAGGTAAATGAAAAACTGTTTTTT. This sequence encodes CASSLAPSGEVNEKLFF.

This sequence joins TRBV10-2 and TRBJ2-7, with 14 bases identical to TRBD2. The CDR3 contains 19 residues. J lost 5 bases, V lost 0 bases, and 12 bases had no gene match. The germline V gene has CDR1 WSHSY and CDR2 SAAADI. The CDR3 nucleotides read TGCGCCAGCAGTGAGTCGGCGGGGACTAGCGGGAGATCTGTCCACGAGCAGTACTTC. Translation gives CASSESAGTSGRSVHEQYF.

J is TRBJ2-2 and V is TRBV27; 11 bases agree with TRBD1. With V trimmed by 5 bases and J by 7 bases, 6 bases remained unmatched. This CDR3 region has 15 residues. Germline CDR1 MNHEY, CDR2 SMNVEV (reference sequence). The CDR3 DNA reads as TGTGCCAGCAGTCATCGGACAGGGGGCGGCGGGGAGCTGTTTTTT. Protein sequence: CASSHRTGGGGELFF.

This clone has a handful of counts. The CDR3 is CASSQFPGTNTEAFF. In DNA, the CDR3 is TGCGCCAGCAGCCAATTCCCGGGGACGAACACTGAAGCTTTCTTT. The chain carries TRBV4-3 and TRBJ1-1, with D perhaps TRBD1 (5 bases). The length of the CDR3 is 15 residues. Trimming took off 2 bases at V and 1 base at J, with 11 bases between the two ends. The germline gives CDR1 LGHNA, CDR2 YSLEER.

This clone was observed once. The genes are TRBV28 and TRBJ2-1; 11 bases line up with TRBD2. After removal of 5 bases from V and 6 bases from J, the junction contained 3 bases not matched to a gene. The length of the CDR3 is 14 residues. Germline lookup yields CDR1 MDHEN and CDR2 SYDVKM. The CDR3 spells CASSAGLAVNEQFF. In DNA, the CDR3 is TGTGCCAGCAGTGCGGGACTAGCGGTCAATGAGCAGTTCTTC.

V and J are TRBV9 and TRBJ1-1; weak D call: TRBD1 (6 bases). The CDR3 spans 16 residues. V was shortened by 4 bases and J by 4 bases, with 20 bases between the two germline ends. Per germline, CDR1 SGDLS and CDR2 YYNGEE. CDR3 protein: CASSSIAIRGTTEAFF. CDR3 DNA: TGTGCCAGCAGCTCGATAGCGATCAGGGGCACCACTGAAGCTTTCTTT.

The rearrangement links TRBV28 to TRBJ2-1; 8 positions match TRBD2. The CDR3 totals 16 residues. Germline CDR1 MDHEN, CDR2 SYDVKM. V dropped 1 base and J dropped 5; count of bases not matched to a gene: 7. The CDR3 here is CASSLLDGRGHNEQFF. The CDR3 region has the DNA TGTGCCAGCAGTTTATTAGACGGGAGGGGACACAATGAGCAGTTCTTC.